The 23 T cell receptor beta chains given below trace back to one sample, sequenced in a study of regulatory T cells in long-lasting Graves disease. In building TCR beta libraries, iRepertoire HTBI primers were used together with Arm-PCR of CDR3 regions. TCRdb re-called the multiplex PCR reads through MiXCR, storing one row per CDR3 protein. The table records 420,000 or so distinct CDR3 sequences, around 22% of them present only once. Documented time point: persistent/refractory GD, antithyroid drugs over 5 years with positive TRAb. RNA extracted from PBMCs served as the sequencing template. The specimen comprised peripheral blood mononuclear cells (PBMCs), sampled when the disease was refractory, from a patient treated with antithyroid drugs. Receptors originate from a female donor with Graves disease.

Details on this clonotype: At one end, the junction sequence differs from germline, possibly due to a read error. The V gene is TRBV6-9, the J gene TRBJ2-4; TRBD2 might be the D (6 bases). Per germline, CDR1 MNHGY and CDR2 SVAAGI. The CDR3 is made up of 14 amino acids. The CDR3 is CASSYSLAQNIQYF. CDR3 coding DNA: TGTGCCAGCAGTTACTCACTAGCCCAAAACATTCAGTACTTC.

The chain has TRBV13 and TRBJ1-2, with TRBD1 matching 7 bases. CDR1 and CDR2 (germline): PRHDT, FYEKMQ (reference sequence). CDR3 length: 16 amino acids. The J segment lost 3 bases and the V segment lost 0 bases, leaving 7 bases of the junction unmatched. The CDR3 DNA reads TGTGCCAGCAGCTTAGGCTCCGCGACAGGGCACTATGGCTACACCTTC. This encodes CASSLGSATGHYGYTF.

This clonotype occurred once. The chain uses TRBV27 and TRBJ2-1; possible D gene TRBD2, 6 bases. The CDR3 consists of 15 residues. V was trimmed by 2 bases and J by 8 bases, leaving 16 bases between them. CDR1 and CDR2 (germline): MNHEY, SMNVEV (reference sequence). DNA for the CDR3: TGTGCCAGCAGTTTACCTATACTAGCTCGGCATGAGCAGTTCTTC. Protein product: CASSLPILARHEQFF.

The rearrangement uses TRBV19 and TRBJ2-7, with D hard to call. The CDR3 has 13 amino acids. CDR1 LNHDA and CDR2 SQIVND come from the germline V gene (reference sequence). The ends were cut back, 6 bases at V and 1 base at J, with 10 bases in the middle. The DNA of the CDR3 is TGTGCCAGTAGCTTTTTACAGTCCTACGAGCAGTACTTC. Protein sequence: CASSFLQSYEQYF. Based on the CDR3 plus reference TRBV19 and TRBJ2-7, the full variable domain is DGGITQSPKYLFRKEGQNVTLSCEQNLNHDAMYWYRQDPGQGLRLIYYSQIVNDFQKGDIAEGYSVSREKKESFPLTVTSAQKNPTAFYLCASSFLQSYEQYFGPGTRLTVT.

At least ten counts were recorded for this clonotype. The chain employs TRBV2 and TRBJ1-1, with 9 positions matching TRBD1. The germline gives CDR1 SNHLY, CDR2 FYNNEI. J gave up 1 base and V 5 bases, and 11 bases lay outside the gene matches. The CDR3 totals 17 residues. CDR3 sequence: CASSRNRGRFGNTEAFF. In nucleotides, the CDR3 is TGTGCCAGCAGTCGGAACAGGGGGCGATTTGGGAACACTGAAGCTTTCTTT.

V and J are TRBV7-2 and TRBJ2-5, with D possibly matching TRBD1 (5 bases). Trimming took off 4 bases at V and 5 bases at J, with 11 bases between the two ends. The CDR3 totals 13 residues. CDR1 is SGHTA, CDR2 FQGNSA, per germline. The DNA of the CDR3 is TGTGCCAGCAGCTCAGGGTTTAAGGAGACCCAGTACTTC. Residues: CASSSGFKETQYF.

This clonotype was found many times. This chain links TRBV7-2 with TRBJ2-5, with 13 bases identical to TRBD2. With 2 bases clipped from V and 4 bases from J, the junction kept 1 base outside the gene matches. The CDR3 length is 15 residues. The V gene's germline CDR1 is SGHTA and CDR2 FQGNSA. The CDR3 loop is CASSLRTSGRETQYF. The CDR3, as DNA: TGTGCCAGCAGCTTAAGGACTAGCGGGAGAGAGACCCAGTACTTC.

This clonotype was counted ten times or more. V gene TRBV28 combines with J gene TRBJ2-5; TRBD1 agrees at 7 bases. Per germline, CDR1 MDHEN and CDR2 SYDVKM. The CDR3 sequence is 13 residues long. The V and J ends lost 6 bases and 4 bases, in that order; junction bases with no gene match: 5. The CDR3 is CASRSTGRETQYF. The DNA for the CDR3 is TGTGCCAGCAGGTCGACAGGGAGAGAGACCCAGTACTTC.

The chain uses TRBV7-8 and TRBJ2-7, with TRBD2 identical over 12 bases. V lost 7 bases to trimming and J lost 9 bases; unmatched junction nucleotides: 10. This CDR3 has 14 residues. Germline values: CDR1 SGHVS, CDR2 FQNEAQ. CDR3 amino acids: CASTVTSGGSGQYF. The DNA for the CDR3 is TGTGCCAGCACCGTCACTAGCGGGGGGAGCGGGCAGTACTTC.

The chain has TRBV19 and TRBJ1-5; D may be TRBD1 (6 bases). This CDR3 region has 16 residues. Trimming cost V 2 bases and J 9 bases, with 20 bases left between them. The germline CDR1 and CDR2 sequences are LNHDA and SQIVND (reference sequence). This CDR3 reads CASSITPDSSVGPQHF. CDR3 coding DNA: TGTGCCAGTAGTATAACCCCGGACAGTAGCGTCGGGCCCCAGCATTTT.

This clonotype appeared many times. The chain recombines TRBV6-1 with TRBJ2-7; 8 nucleotides line up with TRBD1. Germline CDR1 and CDR2: MNHNS and SASEGT. The CDR3 loop spans 15 amino acids. Trimming took 10 bases from V and 6 from J; bases not matched to a gene: 17. The DNA of the CDR3 is TGTGCCACCTACCCTTCCGGGACAGGAGGGGGCGAGCAGTACTTC. Translating it yields CATYPSGTGGGEQYF.

Details on this clonotype: Given a much more abundant clone one base away, this may be a read error. The CDR3: CASNTDGDYEETQYF. The CDR3 bases are TGTGCCAGCAACACGGACGGGGATTATGAAGAGACCCAGTACTTC. V usage is TRBV7-9 and J usage is TRBJ2-5, with a weak D call TRBD2 (5 bases). The CDR3 consists of 15 residues. CDR1 is SEHNR, CDR2 FQNEAQ, per germline (reference sequence). V was pared by 7 bases and J by 3 bases, with 18 bases between.

This clonotype occurred many times. The chain joins TRBV2 to TRBJ1-5; the match to TRBD1 covers 7 bases. The V gene's germline CDR1 is SNHLY and CDR2 FYNNEI. CDR3 size: 14 residues. V was pared by 5 bases and J by 4 bases, with 5 bases of the junction left unmatched. This CDR3 reads CASSWTGINQPQHF. The CDR3 DNA sequence: TGTGCCAGCAGTTGGACAGGAATTAATCAGCCCCAGCATTTT.

Turning to this clonotype: A read error may be the cause here, since a much bigger clone is one base away. The rearrangement links TRBV6-1 to TRBJ1-4; D possibly corresponds to TRBD1 (6 bases). This CDR3 is 15 amino acids long. The germline CDR1 and CDR2 sequences are MNHNS and SASEGT. The CDR3 reads CASSEGGTSGEKLLF. Here the CDR3 DNA reads TGTGCCAGCAGTGAAGGAGGGACATCTGGGGAAAAACTGCTTTTT.

This clonotype was found once. A much larger clone is a single base away; this may be a read error. The chain carries TRBV12-3 or TRBV12-4 and TRBJ2-2; a possible D gene is TRBD1 (6 bases). The CDR3 is 17 amino acids. The CDR3 loop reads CASSSTAQGPNTRELFF. The CDR3 bases are TGTGCCAGCAGTTCCACCGCCCAGGGGCCGAACACCCGGGAGCTGTTTTTT.

This clonotype was recorded a few times. The chain recombines TRBV13 with TRBJ1-2, with D possibly being TRBD1 (5 bases). The V end was cut by 2 bases, the J end by 5 bases, with 18 bases between. Germline V gene lookup returns CDR1 PRHDT and CDR2 FYEKMQ (reference sequence). The CDR3 runs to 16 residues. The CDR3: CASSLRWQGEAYGYTF. As DNA, the CDR3 is TGTGCCAGCAGCTTAAGGTGGCAGGGAGAGGCTTATGGCTACACCTTC.

This clonotype was detected ten times or more. V and J are TRBV11-1 and TRBJ2-7; D tentatively fits TRBD1 or TRBD2 (5 bases each). The germline V gene has CDR1 SGHAT and CDR2 FQDESV (reference sequence). The CDR3 totals 15 residues. V was pared by 2 bases and J by 7 bases, with 18 bases between. This CDR3 is CASSLSGTGRWEQYF. In DNA form, the CDR3 reads TGTGCCAGCAGCTTATCGGGGACCGGTCGTTGGGAGCAGTACTTC. The full variable domain, in which reference TRBV11-1 and TRBJ2-7 provide the parts outside the CDR3, is EAEVAQSPRYKITEKSQAVAFWCDPISGHATLYWYRQILGQGPELLVQFQDESVVDDSQLPKDRFSAERLKGVDSTLKIQPAELGDSAMYLCASSLSGTGRWEQYFGPGTRLTVT.

This clonotype has at least ten counts. The chain couples TRBV28 to TRBJ2-7; D possibly corresponds to TRBD2 (7 bases). Trimming stripped 3 bases from V and 2 bases from J, with 26 bases between. Germline V gene sequence: CDR1 MDHEN, CDR2 SYDVKM. CDR3 length: 19 residues. This CDR3 is CASSFHRGARGKATYEQYF. The DNA of the CDR3 is TGTGCCAGCAGTTTCCATCGGGGGGCGCGGGGTAAGGCAACCTACGAGCAGTACTTC.

In DNA, the CDR3 is TGTGCCAGCAGTTTTAAGGGGGCAGATACGCAGTATTTT. Its translation: CASSFKGADTQYF. This sequence joins TRBV6-2 or TRBV6-3 and TRBJ2-3; D is possibly TRBD1 (6 bases). The CDR3 has 13 residues. V lost 4 bases and J 4 bases, leaving 9 bases between the germline ends. CDR1 and CDR2 (germline): MNHEY, SVGEGT.

The chain carries TRBV20-1 and TRBJ2-7, with 7 bases fitting TRBD1. This CDR3 spans 13 amino acids. Trimming cost V 5 bases and J 2 bases; bases outside gene matches: 6. The germline CDR1 and CDR2 sequences are DFQATT and SNEGSKA (reference sequence). The CDR3: CSAGRDSTYEQYF. The CDR3, as DNA: TGCAGTGCTGGTAGGGACAGCACCTACGAGCAGTACTTC.

This chain joins TRBV20-1 and TRBJ2-2; 7 bases line up with TRBD1. Germline CDR1 reads DFQATT; CDR2 reads SNEGSKA (reference sequence). This CDR3 is built from 14 residues. J gave up 6 bases and V 6 bases, and 10 bases lay outside the gene matches. CDR3: CSAGRDRVPGELFF. CDR3 coding DNA: TGCAGTGCGGGACGCGACAGGGTTCCCGGGGAGCTGTTTTTT.

This clonotype was detected many times. The CDR3 DNA follows: TGTGCCACCAGCAGAGATCGGAGTAGCGGGGAGACCCAGTACTTC. Translated, it gives CATSRDRSSGETQYF. The rearrangement joins TRBV15 to TRBJ2-5, with 7 bases aligning to TRBD2. CDR3 length: 15 amino acids. V shed 0 bases, J shed 5 bases, and the junction held 6 bases outside the gene matches. The germline gives CDR1 LNHNV, CDR2 YYDKDF (reference sequence).

J is TRBJ2-7 and V is TRBV19; perhaps D is TRBD1 or TRBD2 (5 bases each). The germline V and J ends were trimmed by 6 bases and 2 bases, with 20 bases remaining between them. The CDR3 has 16 residues. Per the germline V gene, CDR1 is LNHDA and CDR2 is SQIVND (reference sequence). CDR3 bases: TGTGCCAGTAGATATGGGGTGACGGGACGGCCCTACGAGCAGTACTTC. Translated: CASRYGVTGRPYEQYF.